The 30 T cell receptor beta chains reported below all come from one sample, sequenced in a study of T cell repertoires in cytomegalovirus infection (dated by TCRdb to about 2019). Sequencer: Illumina HiSeq 1500. TCRdb trimmed the raw reads at Q25, called clones with MiXCR and kept productive beta chains. Duplicate CDR3 protein sequences are folded into a single record with the most common DNA and genes. In this sample the table shows about 180,000 distinct CDR3 sequences, approximately 15% of which occur a single time. The top ten hold over 25% of the sample. Input material: PBMCs. The receptors here all came from a human donor in good health (CMV status not recorded). Some clones in this sample may be carry-over from other donors' samples.

Ten or more counts support this clonotype. The chain carries TRBV7-9 and TRBJ1-5; 8 bases match TRBD1. V lost 4 bases, J lost 5 bases, and 16 bases stayed unmatched. There are 18 residues in the CDR3. The germline V gene encodes CDR1 SEHNR and CDR2 FQNEAQ (reference sequence). The CDR3 region has the DNA TGTGCCAGCAGCTCCGCTTTGGGACAGGTGGGGTTTGATCAGCCCCAGCATTTT. Protein: CASSSALGQVGFDQPQHF.

The chain is built from TRBV6-5 and TRBJ1-6, with a possible D match to TRBD1 (5 bases). Germline V lookup: CDR1 MNHEY, CDR2 SVGAGI. V lost 2 bases, J lost 9 bases, and 11 bases lay in between. This CDR3 is 14 amino acids long. CDR3 amino acids: CASSYGGRTSPLHF. Here the CDR3 DNA reads TGTGCCAGCAGTTACGGGGGAAGGACTTCACCCCTCCACTTT.

This clonotype was detected many times. This chain uses TRBV28 with TRBJ1-1; 7 bases match TRBD1. Germline assignment: CDR1 MDHEN and CDR2 SYDVKM. V lost 3 bases, J lost 1 base, and 5 bases stayed unmatched. The CDR3 length is 15 residues. This CDR3 is CASSLPWTGNTEAFF. The CDR3 nucleotides are TGTGCCAGCAGTTTGCCTTGGACAGGGAACACTGAAGCTTTCTTT.

This clonotype was detected ten times or more. The gene calls are TRBV14 and TRBJ2-7; D is possibly TRBD2 (5 bases). Trimming stripped 1 base from V and 4 bases from J, with 17 bases between. Germline-derived CDR1 and CDR2 are SGHDN and FVKESK. The CDR3 totals 16 residues. The CDR3 is CASSQGKTARRYEQYF. The DNA for the CDR3 is TGTGCCAGCAGCCAAGGAAAAACAGCCAGGAGGTACGAGCAGTACTTC. Full variable domain (outside the CDR3, taken from reference TRBV14 and TRBJ2-7): EAGVTQFPSHSVIEKGQTVTLRCDPISGHDNLYWYRRVMGKEIKFLLHFVKESKQDESGMPNNRFLAERTGGTYSTLKVQPAELEDSGVYFCASSQGKTARRYEQYFGPGTRLTVT.

This clonotype was seen only a few times. The chain employs TRBV4-1 and TRBJ1-2; 11 positions match TRBD1. The V and J ends lost 6 bases and 4 bases, in that order; junction bases with no gene match: 10. This CDR3 is built from 16 residues. CDR1 is MGHRA and CDR2 is YSYEKL in the germline V gene. This CDR3 is CASRLGQGAPSYGYTF. The CDR3, as DNA: TGCGCCAGCAGGCTAGGACAGGGGGCGCCTTCCTATGGCTACACCTTC.

Ten or more counts support this clonotype. The rearrangement joins TRBV11-2 to TRBJ2-5; D remains ambiguous. The CDR3 length is 13 residues. Germline assignment: CDR1 SGHAT and CDR2 FQNNGV. V lost 1 base and J lost 2, with 5 bases in between. This CDR3 is CASSLAEQETQYF. CDR3 coding DNA: TGTGCCAGCAGCTTAGCGGAACAAGAGACCCAGTACTTC.

This clonotype was counted many times. The chain carries TRBV7-6 and TRBJ2-1; 9 nucleotides match TRBD1. In germline, CDR1 is SGHVS, CDR2 FNYEAQ. Losses at the gene ends were 2 bases for V and 4 bases for J; bases not matched to a gene: 6. The CDR3 contains 16 residues. The CDR3: CASSLSSGQGYNEQFF. DNA of the CDR3: TGTGCCAGCAGCTTAAGCTCGGGACAGGGATACAATGAGCAGTTCTTC.

V usage is TRBV20-1 and J usage is TRBJ2-7; 9 bases agree with TRBD2. The CDR3 consists of 15 residues. Losses at the gene ends were 3 bases for V and 3 bases for J; bases not matched to a gene: 9. The germline V gene encodes CDR1 DFQATT and CDR2 SNEGSKA (reference sequence). The CDR3 region is CSASGFRLADYEQYF. CDR3 bases: TGCAGTGCTAGTGGCTTCCGACTAGCGGACTACGAGCAGTACTTC.

This clonotype came up a few times. The gene calls are TRBV7-3 and TRBJ1-1; TRBD1 matches at 7 bases. J gave up 1 base and V 4 bases, and 3 bases lay outside the gene matches. CDR3 length: 14 residues. Germline V gives CDR1 SGHTA, CDR2 FQGTGA. CDR3 protein: CASSSGGGNTEAFF. The CDR3 nucleotides are TGTGCCAGCAGCTCAGGGGGAGGGAACACTGAAGCTTTCTTT.

Many counts were recorded for this clonotype. J is TRBJ2-7 and V is TRBV7-8; D gene uncertain. V was shortened by 1 base and J by 2 bases, with 9 bases between the two germline ends. This CDR3 has 14 residues. CDR1 and CDR2 (germline): SGHVS, FQNEAQ. CDR3 sequence reads: CASSLGTPPYEQYF. For the CDR3, the DNA is TGTGCCAGCAGCTTAGGGACGCCACCCTACGAGCAGTACTTC. Using reference TRBV7-8 and TRBJ2-7 for the parts outside the CDR3, the full variable domain is GAGVSQSPRYKVAKRGQDVALRCDPISGHVSLFWYQQALGQGPEFLTYFQNEAQLDKSGLPSDRFFAERPEGSVSTLKIQRTQQEDSAVYLCASSLGTPPYEQYFGPGTRLTVT.

The rearrangement links TRBV6-2 or TRBV6-3 to TRBJ1-2; 7 bases map to TRBD1. This CDR3 region has 14 residues. The germline V gene has CDR1 MNHEY and CDR2 SVGEGT. The ends lost 5 bases at V and 4 bases at J; junction bases unmatched: 7. The CDR3 coding sequence is TGTGCCAGCAGTCGACAGGGAAGCTCCTATGGCTACACCTTC. This translates into CASSRQGSSYGYTF.

The chain uses TRBV29-1 and TRBJ2-7; the match to TRBD2 covers 8 bases. The germline gives CDR1 SQVTM, CDR2 ANQGSEA. This CDR3 contains 14 residues. The junction had 9 bases not matched to a gene; V was cut back by 2 bases and J by 6 bases. CDR3 bases: TGCAGCGTTGAACAGGGGCCGGGACTAGGCGAGCAGTACTTC. Translating gives CSVEQGPGLGEQYF.

CDR3 DNA: TGCAGCGTACGCTTGATCGATACGCAGTATTTT. Its translation is CSVRLIDTQYF. The chain recombines TRBV29-1 with TRBJ2-3; D remains ambiguous. The CDR3 covers 11 residues. Germline V gene lookup returns CDR1 SQVTM and CDR2 ANQGSEA. Between the trimmed V and J ends, which lost 6 bases and 6 bases, there was a span of 10 bases.

The rearrangement joins TRBV20-1 to TRBJ2-2; 10 bases fit TRBD2. Germline trimming cut 2 bases from V and 5 bases from J; bases unmatched to any gene: 8. This CDR3 has 16 residues. The germline V gene encodes CDR1 DFQATT and CDR2 SNEGSKA (reference sequence). CDR3 loop: CSARIPSGSKTGELFF. The CDR3 DNA sequence: TGCAGTGCTAGAATCCCTAGCGGGAGCAAGACCGGGGAGCTGTTTTTT.

This clonotype has more than one count but fewer than ten. This chain joins TRBV20-1 and TRBJ1-1; D is perhaps TRBD1 (5 bases). The CDR3 contains 14 residues. CDR1 is DFQATT, CDR2 SNEGSKA, per germline (reference sequence). The V end lost 7 bases, the J end lost 0 bases, and 15 bases lay between the germline ends. CDR3 DNA: TGCAGTGTTCAGGTGGAGGGGATGAACACTGAAGCTTTCTTT. Residues: CSVQVEGMNTEAFF.

Turning to this clonotype: A much larger clonotype is one base distant, so this may be a read error. This chain links TRBV6-6 with TRBJ2-2, with TRBD2 as a possible D gene (7 bases). The CDR3 has 16 amino acids. Germline lookup yields CDR1 MNHNY and CDR2 SVGAGI (reference sequence). V was cut by 5 bases and J by 0 bases, with 13 bases left in between. This chain's CDR3 is CASSSRGASNTGELFF. CDR3 nucleotide sequence: TGTGCCAGCAGTAGTCGGGGGGCTTCGAACACCGGGGAGCTGTTTTTT.

This clonotype has more than one count but fewer than ten. J is TRBJ2-7 and V is TRBV6-2 or TRBV6-3; 8 bases match TRBD2. From germline, CDR1 is MNHEY and CDR2 SVGEGT. The CDR3 runs to 15 residues. Germline trimming cut 0 bases from V and 4 bases from J; bases unmatched to any gene: 5. CDR3 region: CASSYSREREYEQYV. Written as DNA, the CDR3 is TGTGCCAGCAGTTACTCGAGGGAGCGGGAGTACGAGCAGTACGTC.

This clonotype has at least ten counts. The chain recombines TRBV7-2 with TRBJ2-7; D possibly corresponds to TRBD2 (6 bases). CDR1 is SGHTA and CDR2 is FQGNSA in the germline V gene. Trimming cost V 0 bases and J 2 bases, with 11 bases left between them. The CDR3 is made up of 15 amino acids. The CDR3 coding sequence is TGTGCCAGCAGCTTAGCGGGCGGGATGGCCTACGAGCAGTACTTC. Protein sequence: CASSLAGGMAYEQYF.

This clonotype was recorded a few times. The chain links TRBV5-1 to TRBJ2-5; D is uncertain. V was cut by 1 base and J by 3 bases, with 7 bases left in between. This CDR3 contains 13 residues. Per germline, CDR1 SGHRS and CDR2 YFSETQ. The CDR3 is CASSLFGEETQYF. Here the CDR3 DNA reads TGCGCCAGCAGCTTGTTTGGGGAAGAGACCCAGTACTTC.

The rearrangement links TRBV9 to TRBJ2-5; maybe TRBD1 (6 bases). The length of the CDR3 is 15 residues. With 0 bases removed from V and 4 bases from J, the gap between germline ends came to 13 bases. The germline V gene encodes CDR1 SGDLS and CDR2 YYNGEE. The CDR3 loop is CASSVAAGDGETQYF. Here the CDR3 DNA reads TGTGCCAGCAGCGTAGCGGCAGGGGACGGAGAGACCCAGTACTTC.

This sequence joins TRBV29-1 and TRBJ2-3; TRBD2 agrees at 11 bases. In germline, CDR1 is SQVTM, CDR2 ANQGSEA. V shed 7 bases and J 3 bases; nucleotides not matched to a gene: 3. This CDR3 comprises 13 residues. In DNA, the CDR3 is TGCAGCGGAGGGACTAGCGGAACAGATACGCAGTATTTT. Translation gives CSGGTSGTDTQYF.

The rearrangement links TRBV5-1 to TRBJ1-4, with 9 bases identical to TRBD1. The V gene end was trimmed by 4 bases and the J gene end by 7 bases; junction bases not matched to a gene: 5. Germline-derived CDR1 and CDR2 are SGHRS and YFSETQ. This CDR3 has 14 residues. The CDR3 sequence is CASSNTGGGEKLFF. Here the CDR3 DNA reads TGCGCCAGCAGCAACACAGGGGGCGGTGAAAAACTGTTTTTT.

A single count supports this clonotype. The chain uses TRBV4-1 and TRBJ1-1, with TRBD1 matching over 7 bases. The V segment lost 11 bases and the J segment 5 bases; nucleotides outside the gene matches: 20. CDR1 is MGHRA, CDR2 YSYEKL, per germline. The CDR3 length is 16 residues. CDR3 nucleotides: TGCGCCGGCATGGTAGGTTTAGGGGGCGGAGGAACTGAAGCTTTCTTT. This encodes CAGMVGLGGGGTEAFF.

This clonotype has ten or more counts. The chain carries TRBV11-1 and TRBJ2-7; D gene ambiguous. The CDR3 runs to 13 residues. Trimming shortened V by 3 bases and J by 1 base, and 7 bases separated the two germline ends. Germline CDR1 SGHAT, CDR2 FQDESV (reference sequence). The CDR3 region is CASSFGISYEQYF. The DNA for the CDR3 is TGTGCCAGCAGCTTTGGGATATCCTACGAGCAGTACTTC. Complete variable domain (other parts from reference TRBV11-1 and TRBJ2-7): EAEVAQSPRYKITEKSQAVAFWCDPISGHATLYWYRQILGQGPELLVQFQDESVVDDSQLPKDRFSAERLKGVDSTLKIQPAELGDSAMYLCASSFGISYEQYFGPGTRLTVT.

This clonotype was seen many times. V usage is TRBV7-2 and J usage is TRBJ2-7, with 7 bases aligning to TRBD2. Germline V gene lookup returns CDR1 SGHTA and CDR2 FQGNSA. The CDR3 is 15 amino acids. The trim removed 1 base at V and 0 bases at J, leaving 3 bases unmatched. Here the CDR3 reads CASSLERGSSYEQYF. The CDR3 nucleotides read TGTGCCAGCAGCTTAGAGCGGGGCAGCTCCTACGAGCAGTACTTC. The full variable domain, rest sourced from reference TRBV7-2 and TRBJ2-7, is GAGVSQSPSNKVTEKGKDVELRCDPISGHTALYWYRQSLGQGLEFLIYFQGNSAPDKSGLPSDRFSAERTGGSVSTLTIQRTQQEDSAVYLCASSLERGSSYEQYFGPGTRLTVT.

This clonotype was found many times. CDR3: CASSSYSKTGASWGETQYF. The CDR3 DNA reads TGTGCCAGCAGCTCTTACTCTAAGACAGGGGCATCTTGGGGGGAGACCCAGTACTTC. The rearrangement uses TRBV7-2 and TRBJ2-5; TRBD1 matches at 8 bases. CDR1 SGHTA and CDR2 FQGNSA come from the germline V gene. The ends lost 4 bases at V and 5 bases at J; junction bases unmatched: 21. This CDR3 spans 19 amino acids.

The chain uses TRBV19 and TRBJ2-3; 7 bases are shared with TRBD1. With V trimmed by 4 bases and J by 2 bases, 3 bases remained unmatched. The CDR3 is 14 residues long. Germline loops: CDR1 LNHDA, CDR2 SQIVND (reference sequence). CDR3 nucleotide sequence: TGTGCCAGTAGTACAGGGACAGTCACAGATACGCAGTATTTT. Protein product: CASSTGTVTDTQYF.

The rearrangement joins TRBV10-2 to TRBJ2-1, with D perhaps matching TRBD1 (5 bases). The length of the CDR3 is 11 residues. Germline V gene lookup returns CDR1 WSHSY and CDR2 SAAADI. Trimming left V 6 bases short and J 13 bases short, with 13 bases between. This CDR3 is CASREGVNQFF. CDR3 nucleotide sequence: TGCGCCAGCAGGGAAGGGGTCAACCAGTTCTTC.

This rearrangement joins TRBV19 to TRBJ2-1; TRBD2 aligns across 10 bases. The CDR3 is 15 amino acids. V shed 3 bases and J 5 bases; nucleotides not matched to a gene: 4. The germline CDR1 and CDR2 sequences are LNHDA and SQIVND (reference sequence). The CDR3 reads CASSISSGSHNEQFF. In nucleotides, the CDR3 is TGTGCCAGTAGTATCTCTAGCGGGAGCCACAATGAGCAGTTCTTC.

The chain carries TRBV5-1 and TRBJ2-2; D gene uncertain. Germline CDR1 reads SGHRS; CDR2 reads YFSETQ. The CDR3 is 14 residues long. Trimming stripped 0 bases from V and 5 bases from J, with 8 bases between. CDR3 sequence reads: CASSLDGRTGELFF. The CDR3 DNA reads TGCGCCAGCAGCTTGGACGGGCGGACCGGGGAGCTGTTTTTT.